This TCR beta chain is drawn from a study of blood T cell repertoires in COVID-19. On the study more broadly: There were acute and convalescent COVID-19 samples, and they came from the United States, Italy and Spain. The analysed material was cDNA or gDNA that came from T cells, B-cell-depleted T cells, or PBMCs.

Assay: immunoSEQ multiplex PCR; the TCRdb copy retains only in-frame clones and omits some. The data contain approximately 260,000 clones, less than 85% of them singletons. Trimming pared 6 bases from V and 5 bases from J, leaving 19 bases between. The CDR3 consists of 15 residues. The germline gives CDR1 MDHEN, CDR2 SYDVKM. This TCR was sampled from a woman of 80 years or more with active or convalescent COVID-19. Sequenced sample: peripheral blood. J is TRBJ2-5 and V is TRBV28; tentative D call: TRBD2 (7 bases). For the CDR3, the DNA is TGTGCCAGCAGGCCTTACTCGGGGGGCGATGAGACCCAGTACTTC. Its protein product is CASRPYSGGDETQYF.